The entry below gives a single TCR beta chain sequence along with its context. The sample is drawn from a study of blood T cell repertoires in COVID-19. Study information: Samples came from the United States, Italy and Spain, spanning acute and convalescent COVID-19. The cDNA or gDNA used as material had been derived from T cells, B-cell-depleted T cells, or PBMCs.

Authors' processing steps: Estimated nucleated cell counts came from reference gene primer amplification. Using immunoSEQ multiplex PCR, the repertoire was profiled, and TCRdb retains in-frame clones only, with some absent. V and J calls and clone size come straight from that table; D and trimming were deduced from the DNA. The repertoire holds around 120,000 clones, with approximately 90% as singletons. Trimming removed 1 base from V and 4 bases from J, with 5 bases in between. The CDR3 has 13 amino acids. Germline V gene sequence: CDR1 LNHDA, CDR2 SQIVND (reference sequence). This clonotype was sampled from a human donor in a cohort sampled during active COVID-19. This rearrangement joins TRBV19 to TRBJ1-3; D is ambiguous. The specimen was peripheral blood. CDR3 sequence: CASSIGGGNTIYF. The CDR3 DNA follows: TGTGCCAGTAGTATAGGAGGCGGAAACACCATATATTTT. The whole variable domain, remainder taken from reference TRBV19 and TRBJ1-3, is DGGITQSPKYLFRKEGQNVTLSCEQNLNHDAMYWYRQDPGQGLRLIYYSQIVNDFQKGDIAEGYSVSREKKESFPLTVTSAQKNPTAFYLCASSIGGGNTIYFGEGSWLTVV.